The 26 T cell receptor beta chains below all came from one sample that was sequenced in a study of blood T cell repertoires in COVID-19. Method: immunoSEQ multiplex PCR; TCRdb's copy keeps in-frame clones and lacks some. The sample has about 200,000 clones; approximately 85% are singletons. Material for sequencing was peripheral blood. These receptors were obtained from a human donor with active or convalescent COVID-19. The donor label of this sample is uncertain.

The chain links TRBV7-3 to TRBJ2-3, with 7 positions matching TRBD2. Unmatched junction bases numbered 7, after V lost 3 bases and J lost 4 bases. The CDR3 consists of 15 residues. The germline V gene has CDR1 SGHTA and CDR2 FQGTGA. The DNA of the CDR3 is TGTGCCAGCAGCTTCATGCGGGGGATATCAGATACGCAGTATTTT. The encoded protein is CASSFMRGISDTQYF.

The chain links TRBV2 to TRBJ2-7, with TRBD1 as a possible D gene (5 bases). Germline V lookup: CDR1 SNHLY, CDR2 FYNNEI. This CDR3 is 13 amino acids long. V was clipped by 10 bases and J by 5 bases, with 18 bases between them. DNA of the CDR3: TGTGCCACTGCCTGGGGCGAGCAACACGAGCAGTACTTC. This codes for CATAWGEQHEQYF.

J is TRBJ2-7 and V is TRBV29-1; 14 bases line up with TRBD2. V was clipped by 6 bases and J by 0 bases; unmatched bases: 4. Germline loops: CDR1 SQVTM, CDR2 ANQGSEA. The CDR3 sequence is 15 residues long. The CDR3 DNA sequence: TGCAGCGTCGGGACTAGCGGGGGTAGCTCCTACGAGCAGTACTTC. This gives the protein CSVGTSGGSSYEQYF.

This chain connects TRBV4-1 to TRBJ2-7; D perhaps matches TRBD2 (5 bases). V lost 1 base to trimming and J lost 9 bases, with 19 bases between them. The CDR3 consists of 15 residues. Germline V CDR1 and CDR2: MGHRA, YSYEKL. This chain's CDR3 is CASSQGTGRPLGQYF. CDR3 bases: TGCGCCAGCAGCCAAGGGACTGGCCGACCGCTTGGGCAGTACTTC.

CDR3 coding DNA: TGTGCCAGCAGTCGAACCCCGGGACAGAACACCGGGGAGCTGTTTTTT. This translates into CASSRTPGQNTGELFF. This chain joins TRBV7-9 and TRBJ2-2; perhaps TRBD1 as D (6 bases). V lost 6 bases, J lost 1 base, and 15 bases lay in between. The CDR3 length is 16 residues. CDR1 SEHNR and CDR2 FQNEAQ come from the germline V gene (reference sequence).

The chain carries TRBV19 and TRBJ1-2; 10 bases map to TRBD1. Per germline, CDR1 LNHDA and CDR2 SQIVND (reference sequence). Unmatched junction bases numbered 10, after V lost 6 bases and J lost 6 bases. The CDR3 has 15 residues. CDR3 sequence: CASSARTGGINGYTF. For the CDR3, the DNA is TGTGCCAGTAGCGCAAGGACAGGGGGTATCAATGGCTACACCTTC.

The rearrangement uses TRBV6-5 and TRBJ2-2; a weak D match, TRBD2 (6 bases). Per germline, CDR1 MNHEY and CDR2 SVGAGI. This CDR3 is built from 15 residues. V was shortened by 7 bases and J by 4 bases, with 16 bases between the two germline ends. CDR3 bases: TGTGCCAGCACCAGTCCAGGGACTTTCACCGGGGAGCTGTTTTTT. It encodes CASTSPGTFTGELFF.

The chain recombines TRBV6-5 with TRBJ1-5, with 8 bases fitting TRBD1. CDR1 and CDR2 (germline): MNHEY, SVGAGI. Trimming removed 0 bases from V and 2 bases from J; junction bases left unmatched: 0. This CDR3 has 15 residues. The CDR3 here is CASSYSGQGNQPQHF. CDR3 DNA sequence: TGTGCCAGCAGTTACTCGGGACAGGGCAATCAGCCCCAGCATTTT.

This clone appeared a few times. The rearrangement uses TRBV18 and TRBJ2-1; 8 nucleotides align to TRBD2. Unmatched junction bases numbered 13, after V lost 8 bases and J lost 7 bases. The CDR3 is 15 amino acids. CDR1 and CDR2 (germline): KGHSH, LQKENI. The CDR3 sequence is CASTRIAGNENEQFF. For the CDR3, the DNA is TGTGCCAGCACCCGGATAGCGGGAAACGAAAATGAGCAGTTCTTC.

The chain joins TRBV5-6 to TRBJ2-6; no firm D call. Germline CDR1 reads SGHDT; CDR2 reads YYEEEE. The CDR3 totals 16 residues. V was cut by 7 bases and J by 0 bases, with 14 bases left in between. CDR3 nucleotides: TGTGCCAGCCTTCCGATCCACGGCTCTGGGGCCAACGTCCTGACTTTC. Amino acids: CASLPIHGSGANVLTF.

V usage is TRBV3-1 (or the pseudogene TRBV3-2) and J usage is TRBJ2-7, with TRBD2 matching over 8 bases. Germline trimming cut 5 bases from V and 0 bases from J; bases unmatched to any gene: 6. CDR1 LGHDT and CDR2 YNNKEL come from the germline V gene (reference sequence). CDR3 length equals 15 residues. This CDR3 is CASSYTSGISYEQYF. CDR3 DNA sequence: TGTGCCAGCAGCTATACTAGCGGAATCTCCTACGAGCAGTACTTC.

The chain uses TRBV4-1 and TRBJ2-7; a weak D match, TRBD1 (5 bases). The V end was cut by 1 base, the J end by 3 bases, with 13 bases between. The CDR3 runs 15 residues. CDR1 is MGHRA and CDR2 is YSYEKL in the germline V gene. The CDR3 protein is CASSQGEQVLYEQYF. The CDR3 nucleotides read TGCGCCAGCAGCCAAGGGGAACAGGTCCTCTACGAGCAGTACTTC.

The gene calls are TRBV28 and TRBJ2-7; the match to TRBD1 covers 9 bases. Germline values: CDR1 MDHEN, CDR2 SYDVKM. This CDR3 spans 14 amino acids. With 7 bases clipped from V and 5 bases from J, the junction kept 9 bases outside the gene matches. The CDR3 loop reads CASTPGTGHHEQYF. The CDR3 DNA is TGTGCCAGCACGCCCGGGACAGGGCACCACGAGCAGTACTTC.

DNA of the CDR3: TGTGCCAGCAGCCTTCGACAGGGGGCGATTTGGAGCACTGAAGCTTTCTTT. Translated: CASSLRQGAIWSTEAFF. The chain is built from TRBV28 and TRBJ1-1, with 10 positions matching TRBD1. Germline CDR1 reads MDHEN; CDR2 reads SYDVKM. Trimming removed 6 bases from V and 4 bases from J; junction bases left unmatched: 14. The CDR3 sequence is 17 residues long. Using reference TRBV28 and TRBJ1-1 for the parts outside the CDR3, the full variable domain is DVKVTQSSRYLVKRTGEKVFLECVQDMDHENMFWYRQDPGLGLRLIYFSYDVKMKEKGDIPEGYSVSREKKERFSLILESASTNQTSMYLCASSLRQGAIWSTEAFFGQGTRLTVV.

This clone turned up a few times. The rearrangement links TRBV5-6 to TRBJ2-5; weak D call: TRBD2 (5 bases). Germline CDR1 SGHDT, CDR2 YYEEEE. The CDR3 spans 14 residues. V gave up 4 bases and J gave up 2 bases, with 12 bases separating them. The CDR3 DNA reads TGTGCCAGCAGCCCGATGAGGGCTCAAGAGACCCAGTACTTC. This gives the protein CASSPMRAQETQYF.

V usage is TRBV2 and J usage is TRBJ2-3; D remains ambiguous. CDR1 is SNHLY, CDR2 FYNNEI, per germline. The CDR3 is 14 residues long. Trimming shortened V by 4 bases and J by 3 bases, and 11 bases separated the two germline ends. CDR3 DNA sequence: TGTGCCAGCAGTGTCAGCGCGAGGACAGATACGCAGTATTTT. The encoded protein is CASSVSARTDTQYF.

The chain uses TRBV10-3 and TRBJ2-7, with D perhaps matching TRBD2 (5 bases). CDR3 length equals 12 residues. V was cut by 11 bases and J by 5 bases, with 16 bases left in between. Per germline, CDR1 ENHRY and CDR2 SYGVKD. Here the CDR3 DNA reads TGTGCCTGCGAGGGAGTCTCAAACGAGCAGTACTTC. This codes for CACEGVSNEQYF.

The rearrangement links TRBV11-2 to TRBJ2-7; 10 bases fit TRBD2. The germline gives CDR1 SGHAT, CDR2 FQNNGV. V lost 0 bases to trimming and J lost 3 bases; unmatched junction nucleotides: 8. The CDR3 extends over 17 amino acids. The CDR3 nucleotides are TGTGCCAGCAGCTTAGATCGGCCTAGCGGGAGTTTCTACGAGCAGTACTTC. This codes for CASSLDRPSGSFYEQYF.

The chain is built from TRBV24-1 and TRBJ2-2; TRBD2 aligns across 8 bases. V gave up 5 bases and J gave up 0 bases; unmatched junction bases: 7. Germline V lookup: CDR1 KGHDR, CDR2 SFDVKD. This CDR3 has 17 residues. This CDR3 is CATSAPTGGTNTGELFF. The CDR3 DNA reads as TGTGCCACCAGTGCCCCGACGGGGGGGACGAACACCGGGGAGCTGTTTTTT.

This chain links TRBV14 with TRBJ1-2; D perhaps matches TRBD1 (5 bases). V was shortened by 0 bases and J by 7 bases, with 12 bases between the two germline ends. CDR1 is SGHDN and CDR2 is FVKESK in the germline V gene. The CDR3 runs to 14 residues. This CDR3 reads CASSQEGLKRGYTF. The DNA for the CDR3 is TGTGCCAGCAGCCAAGAGGGACTTAAACGTGGCTACACCTTC.

The genes are TRBV5-1 and TRBJ2-1; D call uncertain. This CDR3 is 12 amino acids long. The ends were cut back, 4 bases at V and 5 bases at J, with 7 bases in the middle. CDR1 is SGHRS and CDR2 is YFSETQ in the germline V gene. The chain's CDR3 is CASSEVDNEQFF. DNA of the CDR3: TGCGCCAGCAGCGAGGTCGACAATGAGCAGTTCTTC.

The rearrangement links TRBV6-5 to TRBJ1-1; the D is unclear. V was trimmed by 6 bases and J by 0 bases, leaving 8 bases between them. The CDR3 runs 13 residues. In germline, CDR1 is MNHEY, CDR2 SVGAGI. CDR3 nucleotides: TGTGCCAGCAGAAACGACTTGAACACTGAAGCTTTCTTT. Translating gives CASRNDLNTEAFF.

The J gene is TRBJ2-2, the V gene TRBV9; 11 bases are a match to TRBD2. CDR1 SGDLS and CDR2 YYNGEE come from the germline V gene. The CDR3 contains 16 residues. The junction had 8 bases not matched to a gene; V was cut back by 4 bases and J by 6 bases. The chain's CDR3 is CASSLTSGISSGELFF. Written as DNA, the CDR3 is TGTGCCAGCAGCTTGACTAGCGGGATAAGTTCCGGGGAGCTGTTTTTT.

The V call is TRBV4-2, the J call TRBJ2-3, with 12 bases matching TRBD2. CDR3 length equals 19 residues. V was clipped by 0 bases and J by 4 bases; unmatched bases: 11. Looked up from germline, CDR1 is LGHNA and CDR2 is YNFKEQ. CDR3 DNA sequence: TGTGCCAGCAGCCAAGAGGGTCTAGCGGGGGGGGTTCAAGCAGATACGCAGTATTTT. It yields the protein CASSQEGLAGGVQADTQYF.

This chain uses TRBV20-1 with TRBJ2-1; D is possibly TRBD2 (6 bases). Germline V gives CDR1 DFQATT, CDR2 SNEGSKA (reference sequence). V was cut by 3 bases and J by 4 bases, with 19 bases left in between. This CDR3 spans 16 amino acids. CDR3 nucleotides: TGCAGTGCTAGTTTTTATGGGGGGTCCGCATACAATGAGCAGTTCTTC. Translating it yields CSASFYGGSAYNEQFF.

The chain links TRBV29-1 to TRBJ1-2; D perhaps matches TRBD1 (5 bases). Germline CDR1 reads SQVTM; CDR2 reads ANQGSEA. Trimming left V 3 bases short and J 6 bases short, with 17 bases between. The CDR3 is 14 amino acids. CDR3 nucleotide sequence: TGCAGCGTTGAGATAGCGGCAGGGAGGAATGGCTACACCTTC. Amino acid sequence: CSVEIAAGRNGYTF.